This T cell receptor (beta chain) was documented in a study of blood T cell repertoires in COVID-19. Background on the study: The study drew acute and convalescent COVID-19 samples from the United States, Italy and Spain. In each case, the material was cDNA or gDNA derived from T cells, B-cell-depleted T cells, or PBMCs.

As originally analysed: Counts of nucleated cells, estimated from reference gene primer amplification, were obtained. The table came from immunoSEQ multiplex PCR; TCRdb's copy has only in-frame clones and leaves some out. V and J calls and clone size follow that table, whereas D and trimming were derived from the DNA. The sample contains approximately 240,000 clones, roughly 81% of which appear only once. In this sample, this clone turned up once. The sample comprised peripheral blood. The origin of this receptor is a man aged 50-60 years with acute or convalescent COVID-19.

The CDR3 spells CASRAQGNTEAFF. DNA of the CDR3: TGTGCCAGCAGGGCACAGGGGAACACTGAAGCTTTCTTT. The rearrangement joins TRBV27 to TRBJ1-1, with D possibly being TRBD1 (6 bases). The germline V gene encodes CDR1 MNHEY and CDR2 SMNVEV (reference sequence). The CDR3 runs to 13 residues. V was shortened by 6 bases and J by 1 base, with 9 bases between the two germline ends.